This TCR beta chain was retrieved from a study of T cell responses to AZD1222 COVID-19 vaccine. Study at large: Second-dose schedules of about 4 or about 12 weeks were combined. Study results and caveats: Nearly half of spike-specific TCRs reportedly target unmutated variant regions. Spike-specific TCR breadth and depth both grew after two AZD1222 doses.

With regard to this clone: Its antigen is undetermined.

Assay used: immunoSEQ multiplex PCR; TCRdb lists only in-frame clones, some missing. The repertoire holds some 140,000 clones, with around nine tenths as singletons. With 1 base clipped from V and 4 bases from J, the junction kept 10 bases outside the gene matches. Germline loops: CDR1 LGHNA, CDR2 YSLEER. This CDR3 comprises 16 residues. The sample consisted of peripheral blood, taken on day 0 of AZD1222 vaccination. This clonotype originated in an adult in good health. The V gene is TRBV4-3, the J gene TRBJ2-7; 7 bases align to TRBD2. The CDR3: CASSQVAGDTGYEQYF. CDR3 in DNA: TGCGCCAGCAGCCAAGTGGCGGGAGACACGGGGTACGAGCAGTACTTC.